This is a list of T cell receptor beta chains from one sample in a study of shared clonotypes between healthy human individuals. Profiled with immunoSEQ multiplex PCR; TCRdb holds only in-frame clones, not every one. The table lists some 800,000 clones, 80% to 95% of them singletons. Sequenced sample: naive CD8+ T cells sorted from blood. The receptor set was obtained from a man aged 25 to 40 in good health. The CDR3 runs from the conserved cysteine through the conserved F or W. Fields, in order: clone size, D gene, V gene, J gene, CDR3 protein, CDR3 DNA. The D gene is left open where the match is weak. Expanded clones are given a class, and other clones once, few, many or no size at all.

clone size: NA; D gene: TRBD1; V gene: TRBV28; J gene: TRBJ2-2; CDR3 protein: CASSWTGSGELFF; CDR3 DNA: TGTGCCAGCAGTTGGACAGGGTCGGGGGAGCTGTTTTTT
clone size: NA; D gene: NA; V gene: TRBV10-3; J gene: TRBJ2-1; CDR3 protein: CAIGGAQTLAYNEQFF; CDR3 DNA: TGTGCCATCGGCGGAGCTCAAACATTAGCCTACAATGAGCAGTTCTTC
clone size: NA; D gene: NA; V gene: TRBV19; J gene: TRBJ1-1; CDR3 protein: CASSMRWTEAFF; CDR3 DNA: TGTGCCAGTAGTATGAGGTGGACTGAAGCTTTCTTT
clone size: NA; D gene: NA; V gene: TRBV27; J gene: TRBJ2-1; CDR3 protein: CASSTLGGYNEQFF; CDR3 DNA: TGTGCCAGCAGTACCCTCGGCGGATACAATGAGCAGTTCTTC
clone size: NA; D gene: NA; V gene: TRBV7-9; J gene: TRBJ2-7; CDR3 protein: CASSAEDGEQYF; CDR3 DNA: TGTGCCAGCAGCGCCGAGGACGGCGAGCAGTACTTC
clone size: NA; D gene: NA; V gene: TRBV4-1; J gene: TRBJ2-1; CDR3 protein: CASSQYDLEQFF; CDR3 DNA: TGCGCCAGCAGCCAATACGATCTTGAGCAGTTCTTC
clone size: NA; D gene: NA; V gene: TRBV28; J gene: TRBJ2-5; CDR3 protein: CASSFSGRDKRTQYF; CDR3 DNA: TGTGCCAGCAGTTTTTCTGGGCGGGACAAGAGAACCCAGTACTTC
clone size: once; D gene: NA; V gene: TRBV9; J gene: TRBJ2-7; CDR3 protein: CASSVGVGREYEQYF; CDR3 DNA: TGTGCCAGCAGCGTAGGAGTCGGGAGAGAATACGAGCAGTACTTC
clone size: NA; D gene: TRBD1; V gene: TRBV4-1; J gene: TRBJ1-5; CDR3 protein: CASSQITGGSNQPQHF; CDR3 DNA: TGCGCCAGCAGCCAGATTACAGGGGGCTCCAATCAGCCCCAGCATTTT
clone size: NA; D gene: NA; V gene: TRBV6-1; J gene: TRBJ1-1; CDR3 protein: CASSKYPMGTEAFF; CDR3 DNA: TGTGCCAGCAGTAAATACCCCATGGGCACTGAAGCTTTCTTT
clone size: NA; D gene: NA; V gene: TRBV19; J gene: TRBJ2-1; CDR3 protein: CASSITSGRSSYNEQFF; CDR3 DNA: TGTGCCAGTAGTATTACATCAGGGAGAAGCTCCTACAATGAGCAGTTCTTC
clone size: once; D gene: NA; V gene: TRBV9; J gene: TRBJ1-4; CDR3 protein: CASSVDWTATNEKLFF; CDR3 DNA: TGTGCCAGCAGCGTAGATTGGACAGCAACTAATGAAAAACTGTTTTTT
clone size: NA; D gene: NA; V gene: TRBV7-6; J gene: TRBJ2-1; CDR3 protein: CASSAGGERGNEQFF; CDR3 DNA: TGTGCCAGCAGCGCAGGGGGGGAGAGAGGGAATGAGCAGTTCTTC